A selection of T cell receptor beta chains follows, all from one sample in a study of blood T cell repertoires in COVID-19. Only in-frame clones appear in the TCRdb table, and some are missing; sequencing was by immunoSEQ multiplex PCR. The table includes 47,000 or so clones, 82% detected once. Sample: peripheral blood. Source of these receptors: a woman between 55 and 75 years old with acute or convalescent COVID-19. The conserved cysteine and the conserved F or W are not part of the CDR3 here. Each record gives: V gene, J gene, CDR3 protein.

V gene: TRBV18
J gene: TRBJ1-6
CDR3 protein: ASSPIVTGPYNSPLH

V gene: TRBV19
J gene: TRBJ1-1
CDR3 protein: ASRTTVGDTEAF

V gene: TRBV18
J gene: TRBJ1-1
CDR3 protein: ASSPPWTGDSEAF

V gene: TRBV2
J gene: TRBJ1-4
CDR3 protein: ASSEGGTGNEKLF

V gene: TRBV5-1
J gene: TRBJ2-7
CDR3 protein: ASSLSGVSYEQY

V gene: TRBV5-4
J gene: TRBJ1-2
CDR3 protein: ASSLVGRGGGYT

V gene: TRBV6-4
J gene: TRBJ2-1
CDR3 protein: ASSDSGGGANEQF

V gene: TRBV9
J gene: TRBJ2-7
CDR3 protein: ASSYNGGTGIYEQY

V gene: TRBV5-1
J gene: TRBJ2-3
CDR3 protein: ASSSTGGVSTDTQY

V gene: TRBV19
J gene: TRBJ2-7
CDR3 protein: ASSIGGGGFYEQY

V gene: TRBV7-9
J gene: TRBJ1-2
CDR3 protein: AITLGGLYGYT

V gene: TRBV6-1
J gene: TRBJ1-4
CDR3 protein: ASSEILGQGGEKLF

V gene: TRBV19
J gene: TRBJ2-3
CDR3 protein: ASSPQGADTQY